This T cell receptor (beta chain) came from a study of T cells after posttransplantation cyclophosphamide. In this sample, this clone turned up many times. What it binds is not known. The related graft donor's blood sample was taken on the day of bone marrow donation. Generated by immunoSEQ multiplex PCR, the TCRdb table keeps only in-frame clones and is missing some. The specimen has some 38,000 clones, none found just once. Study-level points and caveats: Recipient CMV seropositivity and CMV reactivation strongly tracked TRB clonality. Tissue-infiltrating T cells from skin or gut overlapped little with blood T cells. Donor-recipient repertoire similarity was low at 1-2 months, rising over year one.

The CDR3 consists of 18 residues. This receptor was identified in a man aged 45-65 years in good health, CMV-negative, and a related stem cell transplant donor. The chain is built from TRBV12-1 and TRBJ1-5; TRBD1, the table's D call, lacks a check against the DNA. TRBV12-1 is reported as a pseudogene. The specimen was PBMCs. The CDR3 DNA sequence: TGTGCCAGCAGCTTGCCCCCCTTCGACAGGGGCCGGGCTCAGCCCCAGCATTTT. Its translation: CASSLPPFDRGRAQPQHF.